The 24 T cell receptor beta chains below come from one sample, sequenced in a study of CD8+CD57+ T cells in acquired aplastic anemia. Patients chosen for sequencing had shown CD8+CD57+ cell expansion by flow cytometry. Profiling of TCR beta VDJ combinations and CDR3 sequences used genomic DNA as template. TCRdb re-called the reads with MiXCR, one entry per CDR3 protein. Here the sample spans some 150,000 distinct CDR3 sequences, 60% to 80% being singletons. Sequences were obtained from sorted CD4+, CD8+, or CD8+CD57+ T cells (not recorded which) from PBMCs. The receptors here all came from a human donor with aplastic anemia.

This chain uses TRBV7-9 with TRBJ2-1; a weak D match, TRBD2 (6 bases). This CDR3 has 18 residues. CDR1 and CDR2 (germline): SEHNR, FQNEAQ (reference sequence). V was shortened by 1 base and J by 0 bases, with 16 bases between the two germline ends. The CDR3 sequence is CASSLVSVADHSYNEQFF. As DNA, the CDR3 is TGTGCCAGCAGCTTAGTATCCGTAGCGGACCACTCCTACAATGAGCAGTTCTTC.

The sample holds many counts of this clonotype. Here the CDR3 DNA reads TGCAGCGTTCACCAGGGGACCATGTATTTT. Its translation: CSVHQGTMYF. This chain links TRBV29-1 with TRBJ2-3; weak D call: TRBD1 (6 bases). Trimming stripped 5 bases from V and 14 bases from J, with 14 bases between. Germline V CDR1 and CDR2: SQVTM, ANQGSEA. There are 10 residues in the CDR3.

The chain couples TRBV11-1 to TRBJ2-7, with D possibly TRBD1 on 6 matching bases. Germline V gene sequence: CDR1 SGHAT, CDR2 FQDESV (reference sequence). V shed 0 bases and J shed 4 bases, with 16 bases lying between them. This CDR3 is 16 amino acids long. The CDR3: CASSLAAWDTPYEQYF. The CDR3 nucleotides read TGTGCCAGCAGCTTAGCGGCCTGGGACACTCCTTACGAGCAGTACTTC.

The rearrangement uses TRBV20-1 and TRBJ2-1; 11 bases are a match to TRBD2. The CDR3 is made up of 15 amino acids. V lost 5 bases, J lost 7 bases, and 10 bases stayed unmatched. Germline V lookup: CDR1 DFQATT, CDR2 SNEGSKA (reference sequence). The CDR3 DNA reads TGCAGTGCTGCCCAACTAGCGGGAGTTAGAAATGAGCAGTTCTTC. Its translation is CSAAQLAGVRNEQFF.

This clonotype appeared a few times. The rearrangement uses TRBV10-3 and TRBJ2-7; D gene uncertain. The germline V gene has CDR1 ENHRY and CDR2 SYGVKD. V lost 11 bases and J 2 bases, leaving 7 bases between the germline ends. The CDR3 consists of 10 residues. CDR3 region: CAVRTYEQYF. The CDR3 DNA reads TGTGCCGTACGCACCTACGAGCAGTACTTC.

This clonotype has just a few counts. CDR3 in DNA: TGTGCCAGCAGCCAACAGGGAGGGAATTCACCCCTCCACTTT. Its translation is CASSQQGGNSPLHF. The V and J genes are TRBV7-9 and TRBJ1-6; D is perhaps TRBD1 (6 bases). The CDR3 spans 14 residues. Looked up from germline, CDR1 is SEHNR and CDR2 is FQNEAQ (reference sequence). Trimming removed 5 bases from V and 7 bases from J, with 12 bases in between. Variable domain in full (rest from reference TRBV7-9 and TRBJ1-6): DTGVSQNPRHKITKRGQNVTFRCDPISEHNRLYWYRQTLGQGPEFLTYFQNEAQLEKSRLLSDRFSAERPKGSFSTLEIQRTEQGDSAMYLCASSQQGGNSPLHFGNGTRLTVT.

This clonotype showed up just once. Because the CDR3's place on the DNA is in doubt, the DNA is left out and the CDR3 is given as listed by TCRdb. This chain joins TRBV20-1 and TRBJ2-3; the table gives TRBD1 as D, unverified against the DNA. The CDR3 spans 23 amino acids, including both terminal residues. Germline-derived CDR1 and CDR2 are DFQATT and SNEGSKA (reference sequence). The CDR3 is CSAPRTGVNYEQYFGPGTDTQYF.

This rearrangement joins TRBV6-1 to TRBJ2-5; 9 nucleotides align to TRBD1. Per germline, CDR1 MNHNS and CDR2 SASEGT. CDR3 length equals 13 residues. The V segment lost 4 bases and the J segment 5 bases; nucleotides outside the gene matches: 2. This chain's CDR3 is CASSGTGEETQYF. CDR3 sequence (DNA): TGTGCCAGCAGTGGGACAGGGGAGGAGACCCAGTACTTC.

The V call is TRBV2, the J call TRBJ2-7, with D possibly matching TRBD1 (5 bases). Per the germline V gene, CDR1 is SNHLY and CDR2 is FYNNEI. This CDR3 contains 15 residues. CDR3 DNA: TGTGCCAGCAGTGAGGAGACAGCTTCATACTACGAGCAGCACGTC. Protein sequence: CASSEETASYYEQHV.

The V call is TRBV2, the J call TRBJ2-7; the D call may be TRBD1 or TRBD2 (5 bases each). Between the trimmed V and J ends, which lost 6 bases and 3 bases, there was a span of 18 bases. Germline V CDR1 and CDR2: SNHLY, FYNNEI. This CDR3 is 15 amino acids long. CDR3 DNA: TGTGCCAGCAGAGGAAGCGTGAGCGGACACTACGAGCAGTACTTC. Its protein product is CASRGSVSGHYEQYF.

The chain links TRBV7-3 to TRBJ1-5; D is unclear. V was clipped by 1 base and J by 6 bases, with 4 bases between them. The CDR3 totals 12 residues. CDR1 and CDR2 (germline): SGHTA, FQGTGA. The CDR3 DNA is TGTGCCAGCAGCTTAATGGGTCAGCCCCAGCATTTT. Translated: CASSLMGQPQHF.

The V and J genes are TRBV20-1 and TRBJ2-1; 7 positions match TRBD1. Trimming took 1 base from V and 4 from J; bases not matched to a gene: 13. CDR1 is DFQATT and CDR2 is SNEGSKA in the germline V gene (reference sequence). This CDR3 region has 17 residues. This CDR3 is CSARGSGLDRPYNEQFF. CDR3 nucleotide sequence: TGCAGTGCTAGAGGTTCTGGTCTGGACAGGCCATACAATGAGCAGTTCTTC.

The chain is built from TRBV5-1 and TRBJ2-7, with 9 bases identical to TRBD1. CDR1 and CDR2 (germline): SGHRS, YFSETQ. The junction had 4 bases not matched to a gene; V was cut back by 4 bases and J by 2 bases. The CDR3 length is 14 residues. CDR3 nucleotides: TGCGCCAGCAGCGCGGACAGGGGCCCCTACGAGCAGTACTTC. Amino acids: CASSADRGPYEQYF. Complete variable domain (other parts from reference TRBV5-1 and TRBJ2-7): KAGVTQTPRYLIKTRGQQVTLSCSPISGHRSVSWYQQTPGQGLQFLFEYFSETQRNKGNFPGRFSGRQFSNSRSEMNVSTLELGDSALYLCASSADRGPYEQYFGPGTRLTVT.

This clonotype was detected only once. At one of its ends the junction is not consistent with the germline gene, which may arise from a read error. This rearrangement joins TRBV5-6 to TRBJ2-7; TRBD2 is a possible D gene (5 bases). The CDR3 runs 14 residues. Germline V gene lookup returns CDR1 SGHDT and CDR2 YYEEEE. In nucleotides, the CDR3 is TGTACCAGCAGCTTGGCCGGGCACGGGAACGAGCAGTACTTC. Encoded protein: CTSSLAGHGNEQYF.

The V and J genes are TRBV20-1 and TRBJ2-7, with D unresolved. The CDR3 consists of 12 residues. The V gene's germline CDR1 is DFQATT and CDR2 SNEGSKA (reference sequence). Trimming left V 3 bases short and J 3 bases short, with 9 bases between. The chain's CDR3 is CSASRQNYEQYF. The CDR3 coding sequence is TGCAGTGCTAGTCGGCAGAACTACGAGCAGTACTTC.

The CDR3 here is CASSEFGTGLAGPSETQYF. The CDR3 DNA is TGTGCCAGCAGTGAATTTGGAACCGGACTAGCGGGACCGTCGGAGACCCAGTACTTC. The chain links TRBV25-1 to TRBJ2-5; 12 nucleotides match TRBD2. CDR1 and CDR2 from the germline V gene are MGHDK and SYGVNS. The CDR3 has 19 residues. J lost 5 bases, V lost 1 base, and 14 bases had no gene match.

V gene TRBV29-1 combines with J gene TRBJ2-3; 10 bases fit TRBD2. V was clipped by 4 bases and J by 2 bases; unmatched bases: 3. This CDR3 comprises 14 residues. Germline-derived CDR1 and CDR2 are SQVTM and ANQGSEA. The CDR3 is CSVVLAGVTDTQYF. CDR3 nucleotides: TGCAGCGTTGTCCTAGCGGGGGTCACAGATACGCAGTATTTT.

The genes are TRBV20-1 and TRBJ1-1; D is ambiguous. The CDR3 runs to 11 residues. CDR1 is DFQATT and CDR2 is SNEGSKA in the germline V gene (reference sequence). V was clipped by 3 bases and J by 8 bases, with 10 bases between them. CDR3: CSARPVQEAFF. CDR3 in DNA: TGCAGTGCTAGGCCAGTACAAGAAGCTTTCTTT.

The rearrangement uses TRBV2 and TRBJ1-6; 7 bases are a match to TRBD1. The CDR3 is 15 amino acids. Germline CDR1 is SNHLY and CDR2 is FYNNEI. J gave up 9 bases and V 5 bases, and 10 bases lay outside the gene matches. CDR3 region: CASSFGLTGTSPLHF. CDR3 DNA: TGTGCCAGCAGTTTCGGGTTGACAGGGACTTCACCCCTCCACTTT.

This clonotype was recorded many times. A junction boundary mismatches the germline segment, possibly from a read error. The chain has TRBV6-4 and TRBJ2-5; 9 bases align to TRBD1. Germline V gene data show CDR1 as MRHNA and CDR2 as SNTAGT. This CDR3 contains 16 residues. CDR3 residues: CASSAGTGPNQEAQYF. CDR3 coding DNA: TGTGCCAGCAGTGCCGGGACAGGGCCGAACCAAGAGGCCCAGTACTTC.

This clonotype turned up a few times. The V call is TRBV4-3, the J call TRBJ2-1; 8 bases align to TRBD2. The CDR3 has 16 residues. The V gene end was trimmed by 0 bases and the J gene end by 4 bases; junction bases not matched to a gene: 5. The germline V gene has CDR1 LGHNA and CDR2 YSLEER. The CDR3 bases are TGCGCCAGCAGCCAAGATCCGGGGGGGGCTTACAATGAGCAGTTCTTC. It is translated as CASSQDPGGAYNEQFF.

The chain has TRBV7-9 and TRBJ2-5, with TRBD2 matching over 13 bases. The V and J ends lost 3 bases and 2 bases, in that order; junction bases with no gene match: 12. Germline CDR1 and CDR2: SEHNR and FQNEAQ (reference sequence). The CDR3 has 19 residues. CDR3 bases: TGTGCCAGCAGCTTGGAAAGACTAGCGGGGGGACAATATCAAGAGACCCAGTACTTC. Its protein is CASSLERLAGGQYQETQYF.

The gene calls are TRBV2 and TRBJ2-5; D gene ambiguous. The CDR3 is 12 residues long. In germline, CDR1 is SNHLY, CDR2 FYNNEI. The V gene lost 8 bases and the J gene lost 2 bases, with 9 bases spanning the gap. This CDR3 is CASLVQQETQYF. The CDR3 DNA is TGTGCCAGCCTGGTTCAGCAAGAGACCCAGTACTTC.

This clonotype was picked up a small number of times. The chain combines TRBV5-4 with TRBJ2-7; TRBD1 is a possible D gene (5 bases). The germline CDR1 and CDR2 sequences are SGHNT and YYREEE (reference sequence). V was clipped by 4 bases and J by 3 bases, with 8 bases between them. The CDR3 is 12 amino acids. This CDR3 is CASSLDIYEQYF. In DNA form, the CDR3 reads TGTGCCAGCAGCCTGGACATCTACGAGCAGTACTTC.